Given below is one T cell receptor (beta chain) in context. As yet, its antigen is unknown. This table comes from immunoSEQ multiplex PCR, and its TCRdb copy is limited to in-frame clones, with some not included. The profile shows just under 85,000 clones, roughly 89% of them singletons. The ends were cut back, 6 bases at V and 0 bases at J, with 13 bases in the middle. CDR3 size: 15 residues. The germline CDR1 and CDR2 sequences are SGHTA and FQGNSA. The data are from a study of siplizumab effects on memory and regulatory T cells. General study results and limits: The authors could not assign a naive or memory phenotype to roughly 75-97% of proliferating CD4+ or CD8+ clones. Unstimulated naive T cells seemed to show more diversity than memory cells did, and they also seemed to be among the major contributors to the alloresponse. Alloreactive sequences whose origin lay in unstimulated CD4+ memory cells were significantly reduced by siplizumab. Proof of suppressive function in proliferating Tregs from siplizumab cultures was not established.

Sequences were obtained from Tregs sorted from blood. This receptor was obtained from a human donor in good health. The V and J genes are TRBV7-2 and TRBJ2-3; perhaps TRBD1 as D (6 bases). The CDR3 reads CASSFGTPSTDTQYF. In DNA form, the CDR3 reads TGTGCCAGCAGTTTCGGGACACCGAGCACAGATACGCAGTATTTT.